This T cell receptor (beta chain) was documented in a study of blood T cell repertoires in COVID-19. In the study overall: In each case, the material was cDNA or gDNA derived from T cells, B-cell-depleted T cells, or PBMCs.

The CDR3 spans 12 residues. CDR1 and CDR2 from the germline V gene are ENHRY and SYGVKD. V was cut by 11 bases and J by 6 bases, with 11 bases left in between. In the study's own analysis: Amplification from reference gene primers served as the basis for estimated nucleated cell counts. This table comes from immunoSEQ multiplex PCR, and its TCRdb copy is limited to in-frame clones, with some not included. V, J and clone size derive from that table, while D and trimming were established from the DNA sequence. There are 200,000 to 300,000 clones in the sample; 75% to 85% occur only once, and approximately 8.6% lies in the top ten.

The sample was PBMCs or T cells enriched from blood (not recorded which). The V gene is TRBV10-3, the J gene TRBJ1-6, with D perhaps TRBD1 (6 bases). This receptor was obtained from a woman aged 45-65 years with acute COVID-19. In nucleotides, the CDR3 is TGTGCCTCCAGGACAGCTAATTCACCCCTCCACTTT. Protein: CASRTANSPLHF.